This is a list of T cell receptor beta chains from one sample in a study of early T cells in non-severe SARS-CoV-2 infection. TCRdb redid the calling of the 5' RACE reads with MiXCR, one entry per CDR3 protein. The sample carries about 48,000 distinct CDR3 sequences, roughly an eighth recorded once. Sequenced material: whole blood. The receptors derive from an adult who was a healthcare worker with PCR-confirmed SARS-CoV-2 infection or an uninfected control (not recorded which). The CDR3 runs from the conserved cysteine through the conserved F or W. A D gene is named only where the DNA matches it firmly. Clone size is stated in some rows and not others, as once, few, many or a class when expanded.

D gene: TRBD1; V gene: TRBV11-2; J gene: TRBJ2-7; clone size: many; CDR3 DNA: TGTGCCAGCAGACGGGACAGGGAATCCTACGAGCAGTACTTC; CDR3 protein: CASRRDRESYEQYF
D gene: -; V gene: TRBV5-6; J gene: TRBJ2-7; clone size: many; CDR3 DNA: TGTGCCAGCAGCCGAATAGGGCGGTACTACGAGCAGTACTTC; CDR3 protein: CASSRIGRYYEQYF
D gene: -; V gene: TRBV24-1; J gene: TRBJ1-2; clone size: -; CDR3 DNA: TGTGCCACCAGTGCCACCACGGGAAGGGGGAACTATGGCTACACCTTC; CDR3 protein: CATSATTGRGNYGYTF
D gene: -; V gene: TRBV20-1; J gene: TRBJ2-5; clone size: many; CDR3 DNA: TGCAGTGCTAGTAAGGGGAGTCAAGAGACCCAGTACTTC; CDR3 protein: CSASKGSQETQYF
D gene: TRBD2; V gene: TRBV5-1; J gene: TRBJ2-3; clone size: few; CDR3 DNA: TGCGCCAGCAGCACAGGGACTAGCGGAAGCACAGATACGCAGTATTTT; CDR3 protein: CASSTGTSGSTDTQYF
D gene: -; V gene: TRBV2; J gene: TRBJ1-6; clone size: many; CDR3 DNA: TGTGCCAGCAGAAGACAGAATTCACCCCTCCACTTT; CDR3 protein: CASRRQNSPLHF
D gene: -; V gene: TRBV5-4; J gene: TRBJ2-5; clone size: -; CDR3 DNA: TGTGCCAGCAGCTTGAAACAGGGAAGAGAGACCCAGTACTTC; CDR3 protein: CASSLKQGRETQYF
D gene: TRBD1; V gene: TRBV27; J gene: TRBJ2-2; clone size: few; CDR3 DNA: TGTGCCAGCAGTCCATGGACAGGGGTCTACACCGGGGAGCTGTTTTTT; CDR3 protein: CASSPWTGVYTGELFF
D gene: TRBD2; V gene: TRBV5-1; J gene: TRBJ2-3; clone size: -; CDR3 DNA: TGCGCCAGCAGCAGGAGCGGGAGCGCAGATACGCAGTATTTT; CDR3 protein: CASSRSGSADTQYF
D gene: -; V gene: TRBV20-1; J gene: TRBJ2-5; clone size: -; CDR3 DNA: TGCAGTGCTAGAAGGGGACAACAGACCCAGTACTTC; CDR3 protein: CSARRGQQTQYF
D gene: -; V gene: TRBV7-9; J gene: TRBJ2-1; clone size: many; CDR3 DNA: TGTGCCAGCAGCCAAACTGCCGGATGGATGGTTTACAATGAGCAGTTCTTC; CDR3 protein: CASSQTAGWMVYNEQFF
D gene: -; V gene: TRBV5-1; J gene: TRBJ2-5; clone size: few; CDR3 DNA: TGCGCCAGCAGCTGGAGCTCGAAGAACACCCAAGAGACCCAGTACTTC; CDR3 protein: CASSWSSKNTQETQYF
D gene: -; V gene: TRBV21-1; J gene: TRBJ2-7; clone size: few; CDR3 DNA: TGTGCCAGTATCGCGGGCGCTTACTTC; CDR3 protein: CASIAGAYF
D gene: TRBD1; V gene: TRBV6-5; J gene: TRBJ1-1; clone size: -; CDR3 DNA: TGTGCCAGCATCGGCTTAAAACGGGGACAGCCGTCTTTCTTT; CDR3 protein: CASIGLKRGQPSFF
D gene: -; V gene: TRBV12-3/TRBV12-4; J gene: TRBJ1-2; clone size: few; CDR3 DNA: TGTGCCAGCAGTTTAGGAGGGGGCTACACCTTC; CDR3 protein: CASSLGGGYTF
D gene: TRBD2; V gene: TRBV3-1; J gene: TRBJ2-3; clone size: many; CDR3 DNA: TGTGCCAGCAGCCGACGGGGGGACACAGATACGCAGTATTTT; CDR3 protein: CASSRRGDTDTQYF
D gene: -; V gene: TRBV19; J gene: TRBJ2-7; clone size: few; CDR3 DNA: TGTGCCAGTAGTACGGCGGGGGCCGAGCAGTACTTC; CDR3 protein: CASSTAGAEQYF
D gene: TRBD1; V gene: TRBV7-6; J gene: TRBJ1-1; clone size: -; CDR3 DNA: TGTGCCAGCAGCCCTCAGACAGGGGGGAAGACTGAAGCTTTCTTT; CDR3 protein: CASSPQTGGKTEAFF
D gene: TRBD2; V gene: TRBV29-1; J gene: TRBJ2-7; clone size: -; CDR3 DNA: TGCAGCGTTGAAGTTTCAGCGGGACGGTCCTACGAGCAGTACTTC; CDR3 protein: CSVEVSAGRSYEQYF
D gene: -; V gene: TRBV7-2; J gene: TRBJ2-1; clone size: -; CDR3 DNA: TGTGCCAGCAGCTTAGCGCTAGCCCCGGGAAATGAGCAGTTCTTC; CDR3 protein: CASSLALAPGNEQFF
D gene: -; V gene: TRBV7-9; J gene: TRBJ2-3; clone size: -; CDR3 DNA: TGTGCCAGCAGCTTAACAGGGCGTACAGATACGCAGTATTTT; CDR3 protein: CASSLTGRTDTQYF
D gene: -; V gene: TRBV16; J gene: TRBJ1-5; clone size: -; CDR3 DNA: TGTGCCAGCAGCCAACCCTATAACCAGCCCCAGCATTTT; CDR3 protein: CASSQPYNQPQHF
D gene: TRBD1; V gene: TRBV11-2; J gene: TRBJ2-7; clone size: -; CDR3 DNA: TGTGCCAGCAGCGTGACAGGGGTGAGATCCTACGAGCAGTACTTC; CDR3 protein: CASSVTGVRSYEQYF
D gene: TRBD2; V gene: TRBV29-1; J gene: TRBJ2-7; clone size: many; CDR3 DNA: TGCAGCGTATCGGCGGGAGTTGGTGAGCAGTACTTC; CDR3 protein: CSVSAGVGEQYF
D gene: -; V gene: TRBV29-1; J gene: TRBJ2-1; clone size: -; CDR3 DNA: TGCAGCGCCATGCCCGGGACTTCCGACCAAAGGCAGTTCTTC; CDR3 protein: CSAMPGTSDQRQFF
D gene: -; V gene: TRBV7-6; J gene: TRBJ1-1; clone size: -; CDR3 DNA: TGTGCCAGCAGCTTAGACCAGATGAACACTGAAGCTTTCTTT; CDR3 protein: CASSLDQMNTEAFF
D gene: -; V gene: TRBV6-1; J gene: TRBJ1-2; clone size: once; CDR3 DNA: TGTGCCAGCAGTGAGTTCGCGACAGTCTATGGCTACACCTTC; CDR3 protein: CASSEFATVYGYTF
D gene: -; V gene: TRBV3-1; J gene: TRBJ2-7; clone size: few; CDR3 DNA: TGTGCCAGCAGCCAAGACCCTTCGGGCATAGCCTACGAGCAGTACTTC; CDR3 protein: CASSQDPSGIAYEQYF
D gene: -; V gene: TRBV18; J gene: TRBJ2-7; clone size: many; CDR3 DNA: TGTGCCAGCTCACCCTTGAGGGACGAGCAGTACTTC; CDR3 protein: CASSPLRDEQYF
D gene: TRBD2; V gene: TRBV6-1; J gene: TRBJ2-7; clone size: many; CDR3 DNA: TGTGCCAGCAGTGAAGGTTACGGGACTAACACCTACGAGCAGTACTTC; CDR3 protein: CASSEGYGTNTYEQYF
D gene: -; V gene: TRBV20-1; J gene: TRBJ1-6; clone size: few; CDR3 DNA: TGCAGTGCTAGAGTCGGCAGGGCAGGGAGCTCCTATAATTCACCCCTCCACTTT; CDR3 protein: CSARVGRAGSSYNSPLHF
D gene: TRBD1; V gene: TRBV6-6; J gene: TRBJ1-6; clone size: few; CDR3 DNA: TGTGCCAGCAGTCACATGGGACAGGATTCACCCCTCCACTTT; CDR3 protein: CASSHMGQDSPLHF
D gene: -; V gene: TRBV6-1; J gene: TRBJ2-3; clone size: -; CDR3 DNA: TGTGCCAGCAGTGAAAGACCTAGCACAGATACGCAGTATTTT; CDR3 protein: CASSERPSTDTQYF
D gene: -; V gene: TRBV15; J gene: TRBJ2-3; clone size: -; CDR3 DNA: TGTGCCACCAGCAGAGATTGGGTCACAGATACGCAGTATTTT; CDR3 protein: CATSRDWVTDTQYF
D gene: -; V gene: TRBV7-2; J gene: TRBJ1-2; clone size: -; CDR3 DNA: TGTGCCAGCAGCGCCGGACGTAACTATGGCTACACCTTC; CDR3 protein: CASSAGRNYGYTF
D gene: -; V gene: TRBV29-1; J gene: TRBJ2-1; clone size: few; CDR3 DNA: TGCAGCGTTACCGGGTACTCCCTCCGCAATGAGCAGTTCTTC; CDR3 protein: CSVTGYSLRNEQFF
D gene: -; V gene: TRBV2; J gene: TRBJ1-1; clone size: many; CDR3 DNA: TGTGCCAGCAGTAGGGGGGGCCCGTTCATGAACACTGAAGCTTTCTTT; CDR3 protein: CASSRGGPFMNTEAFF
D gene: -; V gene: TRBV5-1; J gene: TRBJ2-1; clone size: many; CDR3 DNA: TGCGCCAGCAGCTTCGGGAATTACAATGAGCAGTTCTTC; CDR3 protein: CASSFGNYNEQFF
D gene: TRBD2; V gene: TRBV20-1; J gene: TRBJ2-3; clone size: -; CDR3 DNA: TGCAGTGCTCGGACTAGCGGCACAGATACGCAGTATTTT; CDR3 protein: CSARTSGTDTQYF
D gene: -; V gene: TRBV7-2; J gene: TRBJ1-2; clone size: -; CDR3 DNA: TGTGCCAGCAGCTCGGGCCCGGGCTATGGCTACACCTTC; CDR3 protein: CASSSGPGYGYTF
D gene: -; V gene: TRBV7-6; J gene: TRBJ1-2; clone size: few; CDR3 DNA: TGTGCCAGCAGCTTGGGGACACCCTATGGCTACACCTTC; CDR3 protein: CASSLGTPYGYTF
D gene: -; V gene: TRBV20-1; J gene: TRBJ1-6; clone size: many; CDR3 DNA: TGCAGTGCTCAAGACAGGCGTTTTAATTCACCCCTCCACTTT; CDR3 protein: CSAQDRRFNSPLHF
D gene: -; V gene: TRBV29-1; J gene: TRBJ2-7; clone size: few; CDR3 DNA: TGCAGCGTGAGGCAACAAGAGCCCGAGCAGTACTTC; CDR3 protein: CSVRQQEPEQYF
D gene: TRBD2; V gene: TRBV5-1; J gene: TRBJ2-2; clone size: many; CDR3 DNA: TGCGCCAGCAGGGAAATAGCGGGGGCTATCACCGGGGAGCTGTTTTTT; CDR3 protein: CASREIAGAITGELFF
D gene: -; V gene: TRBV13; J gene: TRBJ1-1; clone size: -; CDR3 DNA: TGTGCCAGCAGCTTAGGAGGAGGGCGAAGATCTCACACTGAAGCTTTCTTT; CDR3 protein: CASSLGGGRRSHTEAFF
D gene: -; V gene: TRBV6-6; J gene: TRBJ2-7; clone size: -; CDR3 DNA: TGTGCCAGCAGTTACGGGCGGGAGCAGTACTTC; CDR3 protein: CASSYGREQYF
D gene: TRBD1; V gene: TRBV7-3; J gene: TRBJ2-6; clone size: many; CDR3 DNA: TGTGCCAGCAGCCCCCAGACCGGGACAGGCAACGTCCTGACTTTC; CDR3 protein: CASSPQTGTGNVLTF
D gene: -; V gene: TRBV6-6; J gene: TRBJ2-2; clone size: -; CDR3 DNA: TGTGCCAGCAGTTACGGCAGGTCGTACACCGGGGAGCTGTTTTTT; CDR3 protein: CASSYGRSYTGELFF
D gene: -; V gene: TRBV29-1; J gene: TRBJ2-2; clone size: few; CDR3 DNA: TGCAGCGTTGTCAAGTGGTCCGGGGAGCTGTTTTTT; CDR3 protein: CSVVKWSGELFF
D gene: TRBD1; V gene: TRBV5-1; J gene: TRBJ1-2; clone size: -; CDR3 DNA: TGCGCCAGCAGCCGGGACAGTGCAGGCGTTAACTATGGCTACACCTTC; CDR3 protein: CASSRDSAGVNYGYTF
D gene: -; V gene: TRBV18; J gene: TRBJ1-1; clone size: many; CDR3 DNA: TGTGCCAGCTCACCCGACAGGTCACGAGCTGAAGCTTTCTTT; CDR3 protein: CASSPDRSRAEAFF
D gene: TRBD2; V gene: TRBV20-1; J gene: TRBJ2-3; clone size: many; CDR3 DNA: TGCAGTGCTCAAGCGGGGAGTGTGGCAGATACGCAGTATTTT; CDR3 protein: CSAQAGSVADTQYF
D gene: -; V gene: TRBV20-1; J gene: TRBJ1-1; clone size: few; CDR3 DNA: TGCAGTGCCATGACAGTCCCCCTGAGCACTGAAGCTTTCTTT; CDR3 protein: CSAMTVPLSTEAFF
D gene: -; V gene: TRBV28; J gene: TRBJ2-2; clone size: once; CDR3 DNA: TGTGCCAGCAGTTTAAGGAGCCGCACCGGGGAGCTGTTTTTT; CDR3 protein: CASSLRSRTGELFF
D gene: -; V gene: TRBV7-3; J gene: TRBJ2-5; clone size: -; CDR3 DNA: TGTGCCAGCAGCTCCGACAGGGGAGGGGAGACCCAGTACTTC; CDR3 protein: CASSSDRGGETQYF
D gene: -; V gene: TRBV20-1; J gene: TRBJ2-3; clone size: many; CDR3 DNA: TGCAGTGCTAGAGTAGCGAGGGGGATCACAGATACGCAGTATTTT; CDR3 protein: CSARVARGITDTQYF
D gene: -; V gene: TRBV30; J gene: TRBJ1-2; clone size: many; CDR3 DNA: TGTGCCTGGAGGCGAGGGGGCTATGGCTACACCTTC; CDR3 protein: CAWRRGGYGYTF
D gene: -; V gene: TRBV6-6; J gene: TRBJ1-5; clone size: -; CDR3 DNA: TGTGCCAGCAGTTACTCGTATACAGGGAATCAGCCCCAGCATTTT; CDR3 protein: CASSYSYTGNQPQHF
D gene: TRBD1; V gene: TRBV5-1; J gene: TRBJ2-1; clone size: many; CDR3 DNA: TGCGCCAGCAGCTTGGGGGGCAGGGGGCCCTCGGAGCAGTTCTTC; CDR3 protein: CASSLGGRGPSEQFF